This passage covers 15 T cell receptor beta chains from one sample sequenced in a study of cytomegalovirus exposure and HLA in healthy donors. Primers: 60 Vbeta forward and 13 Jbeta reverse. Profiling relied on immunoSEQ multiplex PCR, and the TCRdb table lists in-frame clones only, not all of them. The sample consists of about 130,000 clones, around four fifths of them appearing once. Sequenced material: PBMCs. The receptor set was obtained from a woman in her thirties or forties in good health and CMV-seronegative.

This clone has a single count. The chain joins TRBV6-1 to TRBJ2-2; 8 nucleotides agree with TRBD1. With V trimmed by 0 bases and J by 4 bases, 1 base remained unmatched. This CDR3 has 15 residues. The germline gives CDR1 MNHNS, CDR2 SASEGT. CDR3 sequence (DNA): TGTGCCAGCAGTGAAGCGGGGACAGGCACCGGGGAGCTGTTTTTT. Translating gives CASSEAGTGTGELFF.

In its sample, this clone was seen once. This chain connects TRBV4-3 to TRBJ1-5, with 11 bases that match TRBD1. CDR3 length: 17 amino acids. The germline gives CDR1 LGHNA, CDR2 YSLEER. With V trimmed by 0 bases and J by 5 bases, 6 bases remained unmatched. The chain's CDR3 is CASSQEKRTGGYQPQHF. The CDR3 DNA reads as TGCGCCAGCAGCCAAGAAAAAAGGACAGGGGGCTATCAGCCCCAGCATTTT.

The chain joins TRBV6-5 to TRBJ2-7; 7 bases fit TRBD1. Germline V lookup: CDR1 MNHEY, CDR2 SVGAGI. CDR3 length equals 15 residues. The V segment lost 5 bases and the J segment 2 bases; nucleotides outside the gene matches: 9. The chain's CDR3 is CASSRTRQGTYEQYF. The DNA for the CDR3 is TGTGCCAGCAGTCGAACTCGACAGGGAACCTACGAGCAGTACTTC.

The chain links TRBV19 to TRBJ2-3; D may be TRBD1 (5 bases). Trimming pared 2 bases from V and 3 bases from J, leaving 6 bases between. The CDR3 contains 13 residues. Per the germline V gene, CDR1 is LNHDA and CDR2 is SQIVND (reference sequence). The CDR3: CASSIQGTDTQYF. The CDR3 coding sequence is TGTGCCAGTAGTATACAGGGAACAGATACGCAGTATTTT.

J is TRBJ1-6 and V is TRBV14, with no clear D. This CDR3 spans 13 amino acids. V was shortened by 3 bases and J by 7 bases, with 7 bases between the two germline ends. Germline V lookup: CDR1 SGHDN, CDR2 FVKESK. CDR3 amino acids: CASSHRGNSPLHF. The CDR3 DNA is TGTGCCAGCAGCCACAGAGGGAATTCACCCCTCCACTTT. Full variable domain (remainder filled in from reference TRBV14 and TRBJ1-6): EAGVTQFPSHSVIEKGQTVTLRCDPISGHDNLYWYRRVMGKEIKFLLHFVKESKQDESGMPNNRFLAERTGGTYSTLKVQPAELEDSGVYFCASSHRGNSPLHFGNGTRLTVT.

The chain combines TRBV4-2 with TRBJ2-6, with a possible D match to TRBD2 (5 bases). CDR1 is LGHNA and CDR2 is YNFKEQ in the germline V gene. This CDR3 has 17 residues. With 2 bases removed from V and 4 bases from J, the gap between germline ends came to 15 bases. CDR3 loop: CASSQRDTLAGANVLTF. The CDR3 DNA sequence: TGTGCCAGCAGCCAACGGGATACGCTAGCCGGGGCCAACGTCCTGACTTTC.

This chain joins TRBV28 and TRBJ2-4; 14 bases map to TRBD2. This CDR3 has 15 amino acids. The V segment lost 6 bases and the J segment 15 bases; nucleotides outside the gene matches: 13. Germline-derived CDR1 and CDR2 are MDHEN and SYDVKM. This CDR3 reads CASSRIRTSGGLVYF. DNA for the CDR3: TGTGCCAGCAGCCGCATCCGGACTAGCGGGGGGTTGGTGTACTTC. Full variable domain (rest looked up from reference TRBV28 and TRBJ2-4): DVKVTQSSRYLVKRTGEKVFLECVQDMDHENMFWYRQDPGLGLRLIYFSYDVKMKEKGDIPEGYSVSREKKERFSLILESASTNQTSMYLCASSRIRTSGGLVYFGAGTRLSVL.

V gene TRBV7-3 combines with J gene TRBJ2-2, with 12 bases aligning to TRBD2. CDR1 is SGHTA, CDR2 FQGTGA, per germline. Trimming removed 0 bases from V and 0 bases from J; junction bases left unmatched: 2. The CDR3 runs to 18 residues. CDR3 bases: TGTGCCAGCAGCTTAACGCTAGCGGGGGGGCCGAACACCGGGGAGCTGTTTTTT. It translates to CASSLTLAGGPNTGELFF.

The chain couples TRBV5-1 to TRBJ2-1; the match to TRBD2 covers 14 bases. V trimming: 0 bases; J trimming: 8 bases; junction bases outside the gene matches: 10. Germline lookup yields CDR1 SGHRS and CDR2 YFSETQ. The CDR3 extends over 18 amino acids. The CDR3 nucleotides read TGCGCCAGCAGCTTGGGACCGACTAGCGGGGGGGCCGTAGATGAGCAGTTCTTC. This gives the protein CASSLGPTSGGAVDEQFF.

The chain uses TRBV6-6 and TRBJ1-1, with D perhaps TRBD1 (5 bases). The germline V gene encodes CDR1 MNHNY and CDR2 SVGAGI (reference sequence). The germline V and J ends were trimmed by 4 bases and 5 bases, with 17 bases remaining between them. The CDR3 spans 15 residues. CDR3 DNA sequence: TGTGCCAGCAGTTCCCACATGACAGAGAGGACTGAAGCTTTCTTT. Amino acids: CASSSHMTERTEAFF.

The V and J genes are TRBV30 and TRBJ2-5, with 8 nucleotides matching TRBD2. V was pared by 3 bases and J by 5 bases, with 8 bases of the junction left unmatched. In germline, CDR1 is GTSNPN, CDR2 SVGIG (reference sequence). The CDR3 extends over 14 amino acids. As DNA, the CDR3 is TGTGCCTGGAGCCGGGGGGGGGCGGGGGAGACCCAGTACTTC. Protein sequence: CAWSRGGAGETQYF.

The chain uses TRBV2 and TRBJ1-4, with 7 bases that match TRBD1. The CDR3 has 15 amino acids. After removal of 6 bases from V and 5 bases from J, the junction contained 9 bases not matched to a gene. CDR1 SNHLY and CDR2 FYNNEI come from the germline V gene. The CDR3 nucleotides read TGTGCCAGCAGGTCCTCCGGGACAGAAAATGAAAAACTGTTTTTT. Amino acid sequence: CASRSSGTENEKLFF.

The V gene is TRBV10-3, the J gene TRBJ1-2; D may be TRBD1 (5 bases). This CDR3 spans 14 amino acids. Germline assignment: CDR1 ENHRY and CDR2 SYGVKD. V was trimmed by 4 bases and J by 6 bases, leaving 15 bases between them. The CDR3 nucleotides read TGTGCCATCAGTGCCGTAAGGGACTCGGATGGCTACACCTTC. As protein: CAISAVRDSDGYTF.

DNA of the CDR3: TGTGCCAGCAGCGCCTTCTTAGCGGGGGGTTCCTACGAGCAGTACTTC. This encodes CASSAFLAGGSYEQYF. The chain employs TRBV7-9 and TRBJ2-7; 10 bases map to TRBD2. CDR3 size: 16 residues. Trimming took 5 bases from V and 1 from J; bases not matched to a gene: 8. Germline values: CDR1 SEHNR, CDR2 FQNEAQ (reference sequence).

The rearrangement links TRBV29-1 to TRBJ2-7; perhaps TRBD1 as D (6 bases). With 5 bases removed from V and 6 bases from J, the gap between germline ends came to 17 bases. The CDR3 contains 13 residues. Germline CDR1 is SQVTM and CDR2 is ANQGSEA. The CDR3 loop is CSVLPYRESEQYF. The DNA of the CDR3 is TGCAGCGTTCTTCCCTACAGGGAGTCCGAGCAGTACTTC.